These 24 T cell receptor beta chains were all obtained from the same sample, sequenced in a study of control samples from healthy donors and cancer patients. Generated by immunoSEQ multiplex PCR, the TCRdb table keeps only in-frame clones and is missing some. Of 110,000 to 150,000 clones detected, around 86% appear once; the ten largest clones hold less than 5.5%. The specimen was blood. The receptors were gathered from a man between 25 and 39 years old in good health.

This sequence joins TRBV7-8 and TRBJ1-3; 10 bases are a match to TRBD1. CDR3 length: 16 amino acids. Trimming took 1 base from V and 4 from J; bases not matched to a gene: 4. The germline V gene encodes CDR1 SGHVS and CDR2 FQNEAQ. CDR3 in amino acids: CASSLVGTGVGNTIYF. The CDR3 DNA reads as TGTGCCAGCAGCTTAGTCGGGACAGGGGTCGGAAACACCATATATTTT. Looking up the rest from reference TRBV7-8 and TRBJ1-3 gives the full variable domain: GAGVSQSPRYKVAKRGQDVALRCDPISGHVSLFWYQQALGQGPEFLTYFQNEAQLDKSGLPSDRFFAERPEGSVSTLKIQRTQQEDSAVYLCASSLVGTGVGNTIYFGEGSWLTVV.

The V gene is TRBV19, the J gene TRBJ1-6, with a tentative D call TRBD1 (6 bases). Trimming shortened V by 1 base and J by 9 bases, and 13 bases separated the two germline ends. Germline CDR1 and CDR2: LNHDA and SQIVND (reference sequence). The CDR3 covers 15 residues. The CDR3 bases are TGTGCCAGTAGTATAGCTACCGGGGGGCGTTCACCCCTCCACTTT. Residues: CASSIATGGRSPLHF.

The V and J genes are TRBV5-6 and TRBJ1-1; the D gene is possibly TRBD1 (5 bases). CDR1 is SGHDT and CDR2 is YYEEEE in the germline V gene. V lost 0 bases and J lost 1, with 7 bases in between. CDR3 size: 14 residues. CDR3 bases: TGTGCCAGCAGCTTGGTCCAGGGGAACACTGAAGCTTTCTTT. Its protein product is CASSLVQGNTEAFF.

The chain combines TRBV19 with TRBJ2-7, with 7 bases aligning to TRBD2. V lost 5 bases, J lost 4 bases, and 11 bases stayed unmatched. The germline CDR1 and CDR2 sequences are LNHDA and SQIVND (reference sequence). This CDR3 comprises 15 residues. CDR3 nucleotides: TGTGCCAGTAGTCCCGCTGGGAGCGGGGAGTACGAGCAGTACTTC. It yields the protein CASSPAGSGEYEQYF.

CDR3 in DNA: TGTGCCAGCAGCCAGGGACAGGGACTCTCCTACGAGCAGTACTTC. Translation gives CASSQGQGLSYEQYF. The chain uses TRBV14 and TRBJ2-7; 9 bases match TRBD1. The CDR3 extends over 15 amino acids. V trimming: 3 bases; J trimming: 0 bases; junction bases outside the gene matches: 3. Germline CDR1 SGHDN, CDR2 FVKESK.

The V gene is TRBV13, the J gene TRBJ1-1; 7 nucleotides agree with TRBD1. The germline V gene has CDR1 PRHDT and CDR2 FYEKMQ (reference sequence). After removal of 5 bases from V and 1 base from J, the junction contained 4 bases not matched to a gene. The length of the CDR3 is 14 residues. Written as DNA, the CDR3 is TGTGCCAGCAGCCGACAGGGCCGGAACACTGAAGCTTTCTTT. This codes for CASSRQGRNTEAFF.

The chain combines TRBV6-6 with TRBJ2-7, with 9 bases lining up with TRBD1. The CDR3 extends over 14 amino acids. CDR1 and CDR2 from the germline V gene are MNHNY and SVGAGI (reference sequence). V gave up 5 bases and J gave up 6 bases; unmatched junction bases: 8. This CDR3 reads CASSRGQGFGEQYF. The CDR3 nucleotides read TGTGCCAGCAGTCGGGGACAGGGCTTTGGCGAGCAGTACTTC.

The chain has TRBV6-5 and TRBJ2-7, with 11 bases lining up with TRBD2. Germline V lookup: CDR1 MNHEY, CDR2 SVGAGI. The length of the CDR3 is 14 residues. V trimming: 6 bases; J trimming: 3 bases; junction bases outside the gene matches: 4. This chain's CDR3 is CASSGTSGNYEQYF. CDR3 in DNA: TGTGCCAGCAGCGGGACTAGCGGAAACTACGAGCAGTACTTC.

The chain links TRBV5-1 to TRBJ1-5; D remains unclear. V lost 0 bases to trimming and J lost 0 bases, with 7 bases between them. CDR1 and CDR2 (germline): SGHRS, YFSETQ. The CDR3 totals 15 residues. Here the CDR3 DNA reads TGCGCCAGCAGCTTGGCGGGAGATAGCAATCAGCCCCAGCATTTT. Its translation is CASSLAGDSNQPQHF.

The chain links TRBV13 to TRBJ2-5; possible D gene TRBD2, 6 bases. This CDR3 region has 16 residues. The germline V gene has CDR1 PRHDT and CDR2 FYEKMQ (reference sequence). The V end was cut by 8 bases, the J end by 0 bases, with 19 bases between. The CDR3 sequence: CASRSQGLSYQETQYF. The CDR3 nucleotides read TGTGCCAGCCGGAGCCAGGGACTTTCGTACCAAGAGACCCAGTACTTC.

This clone was counted a single time. V and J are TRBV13 and TRBJ1-6; D not certain. V lost 0 bases to trimming and J lost 0 bases, with 9 bases between them. CDR3 length: 17 residues. The germline gives CDR1 PRHDT, CDR2 FYEKMQ (reference sequence). In nucleotides, the CDR3 is TGTGCCAGCAGCTTAGGCCGGTCAAACTCCTATAATTCACCCCTCCACTTT. It codes for CASSLGRSNSYNSPLHF. The full variable domain, its missing parts supplied by reference TRBV13 and TRBJ1-6, is AAGVIQSPRHLIKEKRETATLKCYPIPRHDTVYWYQQGPGQDPQFLISFYEKMQSDKGSIPDRFSAQQFSDYHSELNMSSLELGDSALYFCASSLGRSNSYNSPLHFGNGTRLTVT.

The rearrangement joins TRBV7-6 to TRBJ1-1; unclear D gene. Germline CDR1 is SGHVS and CDR2 is FNYEAQ. The CDR3 has 13 amino acids. The V end lost 1 base, the J end lost 11 bases, and 14 bases lay between the germline ends. CDR3 residues: CASSLVDEGWAFF. Here the CDR3 DNA reads TGTGCCAGCAGCTTAGTAGACGAGGGTTGGGCTTTCTTT. Supplemented by reference TRBV7-6 and TRBJ1-1, the full variable domain reads GAGVSQSPRYKVTKRGQDVALRCDPISGHVSLYWYRQALGQGPEFLTYFNYEAQQDKSGLPNDRFSAERPEGSISTLTIQRTEQRDSAMYRCASSLVDEGWAFFGQGTRLTVV.

The V and J genes are TRBV20-1 and TRBJ2-7; TRBD2 agrees at 7 bases. Losses at the gene ends were 3 bases for V and 2 bases for J; bases not matched to a gene: 4. There are 13 residues in the CDR3. The germline CDR1 and CDR2 sequences are DFQATT and SNEGSKA (reference sequence). CDR3: CSASYLAAYEQYF. The CDR3, as DNA: TGCAGTGCTAGTTATCTAGCGGCCTACGAGCAGTACTTC.

The chain links TRBV19 to TRBJ1-1; TRBD1 agrees at 7 bases. V shed 5 bases and J 2 bases; nucleotides not matched to a gene: 8. This CDR3 spans 15 amino acids. Germline values: CDR1 LNHDA, CDR2 SQIVND (reference sequence). In nucleotides, the CDR3 is TGTGCCAGTAGTCCACAGGGGAAGGCTAACACTGAAGCTTTCTTT. It is translated as CASSPQGKANTEAFF.

The V call is TRBV19, the J call TRBJ2-5; TRBD1 matches at 7 bases. The CDR3 has 11 residues. CDR1 and CDR2 from the germline V gene are LNHDA and SQIVND (reference sequence). V shed 8 bases, J shed 7 bases, and the junction held 4 bases outside the gene matches. CDR3 loop: CASQGVGTQYF. For the CDR3, the DNA is TGTGCCAGTCAGGGGGTTGGGACCCAGTACTTC.

This clone showed up just a few times. V usage is TRBV6-2 or TRBV6-3 and J usage is TRBJ1-3; 11 bases line up with TRBD1. V lost 5 bases and J lost 3; bases outside the gene matches: 6. The germline V gene has CDR1 MNHEY and CDR2 SVGEGT. This CDR3 is 16 amino acids long. The CDR3 protein is CASSRTGGAFGNTIYF. CDR3 in DNA: TGTGCCAGCAGTAGGACAGGGGGCGCCTTTGGAAACACCATATATTTT.

This clone was detected a few times. V gene TRBV24-1 combines with J gene TRBJ2-2; TRBD1 aligns across 7 bases. Unmatched junction bases numbered 0, after V lost 3 bases and J lost 3 bases. The CDR3 has 14 residues. The germline V gene has CDR1 KGHDR and CDR2 SFDVKD. DNA for the CDR3: TGTGCCACCAGTGATGACAGGGACACCGGGGAGCTGTTTTTT. It codes for CATSDDRDTGELFF.

The V call is TRBV9, the J call TRBJ2-2; the D is unclear. Germline V gene sequence: CDR1 SGDLS, CDR2 YYNGEE. Trimming left V 0 bases short and J 1 base short, with 7 bases between. The CDR3 contains 15 residues. CDR3 region: CASSVEGLNTGELFF. The CDR3 bases are TGTGCCAGCAGCGTAGAGGGATTGAACACCGGGGAGCTGTTTTTT.

This clone has only a few counts. The V gene is TRBV25-1, the J gene TRBJ2-5; 8 bases align to TRBD2. The CDR3 length is 17 residues. Trimming cost V 0 bases and J 0 bases; bases outside gene matches: 6. Germline values: CDR1 MGHDK, CDR2 SYGVNS. The CDR3 region is CASSEYGGRNNQETQYF. CDR3 nucleotide sequence: TGTGCCAGCAGTGAATATGGCGGGAGGAACAACCAAGAGACCCAGTACTTC.

The chain uses TRBV9 and TRBJ2-5; D call uncertain. Between the trimmed V and J ends, which lost 0 bases and 2 bases, there was a span of 8 bases. There are 14 residues in the CDR3. Germline CDR1 is SGDLS and CDR2 is YYNGEE. DNA of the CDR3: TGTGCCAGCAGCGTAGGACACGGGCAAGAGACCCAGTACTTC. Translation: CASSVGHGQETQYF.

V gene TRBV9 combines with J gene TRBJ2-1; 9 bases line up with TRBD1. Germline CDR1 SGDLS, CDR2 YYNGEE. The CDR3 runs 15 residues. Trimming at V came to 3 bases and at J to 5 bases, leaving 6 bases not matched to a gene. The CDR3 DNA follows: TGTGCCAGCAGCGCACGGACAGGGGAAAACAATGAGCAGTTCTTC. It is translated as CASSARTGENNEQFF. The complete variable domain, with remaining parts taken from reference TRBV9 and TRBJ2-1, reads DSGVTQTPKHLITATGQRVTLRCSPRSGDLSVYWYQQSLDQGLQFLIQYYNGEERAKGNILERFSAQQFPDLHSELNLSSLELGDSALYFCASSARTGENNEQFFGPGTRLTVL.

V usage is TRBV5-8 and J usage is TRBJ2-1; no clear D gene. Germline V CDR1 and CDR2: SGHTS, YDEGEE. V lost 4 bases, J lost 5 bases, and 7 bases lay in between. The CDR3 is 12 amino acids. Here the CDR3 reads CASSLPHNEQFF. CDR3 bases: TGTGCCAGCAGCCTCCCCCACAATGAGCAGTTCTTC. The full variable domain, in which reference TRBV5-8 and TRBJ2-1 provide the parts outside the CDR3, is EAGVTQSPTHLIKTRGQQATLRCSPISGHTSVYWYQQALGLGLQFLLWYDEGEERNRGNFPPRFSGRQFPNYSSELNVNALELEDSALYLCASSLPHNEQFFGPGTRLTVL.

The rearrangement joins TRBV6-1 to TRBJ2-2; TRBD1 might be the D (5 bases). The germline CDR1 and CDR2 sequences are MNHNS and SASEGT. The V end lost 1 base, the J end lost 5 bases, and 11 bases lay between the germline ends. This CDR3 spans 15 amino acids. The CDR3 reads CASSEVLTATGELFF. CDR3 DNA sequence: TGTGCCAGCAGTGAAGTTTTGACAGCTACCGGGGAGCTGTTTTTT.

V gene TRBV2 combines with J gene TRBJ1-1; D is unresolved. This CDR3 is 13 amino acids long. Germline CDR1 reads SNHLY; CDR2 reads FYNNEI. Trimming shortened V by 3 bases and J by 4 bases, and 9 bases separated the two germline ends. CDR3 DNA sequence: TGTGCCAGCAGTGATGTCCCAGGCACTGAAGCTTTCTTT. This translates into CASSDVPGTEAFF. The full variable domain, rest sourced from reference TRBV2 and TRBJ1-1, is EPEVTQTPSHQVTQMGQEVILRCVPISNHLYFYWYRQILGQKVEFLVSFYNNEISEKSEIFDDQFSVERPDGSNFTLKIRSTKLEDSAMYFCASSDVPGTEAFFGQGTRLTVV.